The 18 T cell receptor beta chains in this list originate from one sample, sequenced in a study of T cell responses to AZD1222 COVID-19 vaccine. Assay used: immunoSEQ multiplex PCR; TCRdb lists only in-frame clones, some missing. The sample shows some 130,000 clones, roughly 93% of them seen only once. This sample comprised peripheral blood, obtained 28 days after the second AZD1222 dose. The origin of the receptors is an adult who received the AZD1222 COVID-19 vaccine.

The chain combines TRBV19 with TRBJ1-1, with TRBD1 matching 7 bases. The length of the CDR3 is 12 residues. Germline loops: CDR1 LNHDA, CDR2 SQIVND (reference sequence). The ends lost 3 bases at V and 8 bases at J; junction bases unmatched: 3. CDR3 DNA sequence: TGTGCCAGTAGTATTGGGACAGACGAAGCTTTCTTT. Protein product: CASSIGTDEAFF.

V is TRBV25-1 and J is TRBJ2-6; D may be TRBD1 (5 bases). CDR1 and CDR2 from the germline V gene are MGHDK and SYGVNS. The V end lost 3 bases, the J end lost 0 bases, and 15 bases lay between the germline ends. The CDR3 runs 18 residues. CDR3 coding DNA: TGTGCCAGCAGTGACCCTCAGGGCCCCAGCTCTGGGGCCAACGTCCTGACTTTC. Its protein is CASSDPQGPSSGANVLTF. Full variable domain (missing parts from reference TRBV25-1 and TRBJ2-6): EADIYQTPRYLVIGTGKKITLECSQTMGHDKMYWYQQDPGMELHLIHYSYGVNSTEKGDLSSESTVSRIRTEHFPLTLESARPSHTSQYLCASSDPQGPSSGANVLTFGAGSRLTVL.

The CDR3, as DNA: TGTGCTAGTGGGACCCACGGGTATGGCGAGCAGTACTTC. This encodes CASGTHGYGEQYF. The chain has TRBV12-5 and TRBJ2-7; D remains unclear. Germline loops: CDR1 LGHNT, CDR2 FRNRAP. V gave up 6 bases and J gave up 6 bases, with 15 bases separating them. This CDR3 spans 13 amino acids.

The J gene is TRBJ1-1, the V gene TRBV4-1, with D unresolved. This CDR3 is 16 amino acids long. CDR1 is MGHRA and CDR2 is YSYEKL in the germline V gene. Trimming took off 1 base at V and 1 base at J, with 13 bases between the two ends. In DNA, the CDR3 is TGCGCCAGCAGCCAAGGCTACGGACGTGGGAACACTGAAGCTTTCTTT. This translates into CASSQGYGRGNTEAFF.

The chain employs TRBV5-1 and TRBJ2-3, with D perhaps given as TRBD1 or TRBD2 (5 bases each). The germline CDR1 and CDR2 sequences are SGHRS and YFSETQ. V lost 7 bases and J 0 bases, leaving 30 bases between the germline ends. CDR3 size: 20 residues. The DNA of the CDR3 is TGCGCCAGCGGAACGGGACGGCCTATGGGAAGCGTTACTAGCACAGATACGCAGTATTTT. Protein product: CASGTGRPMGSVTSTDTQYF.

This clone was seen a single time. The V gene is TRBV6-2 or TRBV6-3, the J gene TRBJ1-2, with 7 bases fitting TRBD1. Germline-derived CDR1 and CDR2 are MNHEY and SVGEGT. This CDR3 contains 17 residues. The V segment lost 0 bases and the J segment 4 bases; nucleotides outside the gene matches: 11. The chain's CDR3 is CASSYSKRTGSPYGYTF. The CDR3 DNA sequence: TGTGCCAGCAGTTACTCGAAAAGGACAGGTTCCCCCTATGGCTACACCTTC.

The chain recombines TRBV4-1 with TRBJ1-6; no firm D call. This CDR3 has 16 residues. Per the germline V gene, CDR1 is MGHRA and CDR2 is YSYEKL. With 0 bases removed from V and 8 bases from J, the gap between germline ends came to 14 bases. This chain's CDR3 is CASSQEPWGRDSPLHF. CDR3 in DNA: TGCGCCAGCAGCCAAGAGCCCTGGGGTAGGGATTCACCCCTCCACTTT.

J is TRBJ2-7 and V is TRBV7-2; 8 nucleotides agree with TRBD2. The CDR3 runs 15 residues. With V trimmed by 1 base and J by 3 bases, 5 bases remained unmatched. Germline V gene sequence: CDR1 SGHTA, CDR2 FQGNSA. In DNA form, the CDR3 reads TGTGCCAGCAGCTTAGGTGGTAGCGGGGTCTACGAGCAGTACTTC. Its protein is CASSLGGSGVYEQYF. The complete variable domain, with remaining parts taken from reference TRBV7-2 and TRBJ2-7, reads GAGVSQSPSNKVTEKGKDVELRCDPISGHTALYWYRQSLGQGLEFLIYFQGNSAPDKSGLPSDRFSAERTGGSVSTLTIQRTQQEDSAVYLCASSLGGSGVYEQYFGPGTRLTVT.

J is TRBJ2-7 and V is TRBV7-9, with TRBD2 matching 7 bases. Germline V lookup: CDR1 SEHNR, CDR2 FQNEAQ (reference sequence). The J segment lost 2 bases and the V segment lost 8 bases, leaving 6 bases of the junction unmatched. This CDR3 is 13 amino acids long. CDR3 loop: CASGQGGAYEQYF. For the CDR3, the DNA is TGTGCCAGCGGGCAGGGAGGGGCCTACGAGCAGTACTTC.

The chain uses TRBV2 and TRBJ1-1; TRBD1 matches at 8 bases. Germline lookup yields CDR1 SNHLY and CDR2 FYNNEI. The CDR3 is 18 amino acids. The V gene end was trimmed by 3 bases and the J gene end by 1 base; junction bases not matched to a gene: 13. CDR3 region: CASSDIGLTGVGNTEAFF. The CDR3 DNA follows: TGTGCCAGCAGTGATATCGGATTGACAGGGGTAGGGAACACTGAAGCTTTCTTT.

CDR3 region: CASSLGGHKTYEQYF. CDR3 DNA sequence: TGTGCCAGCAGCTTAGGAGGGCACAAGACCTACGAGCAGTACTTC. The J gene is TRBJ2-7, the V gene TRBV7-2, with D possibly TRBD2 on 5 matching bases. The CDR3 extends over 15 amino acids. The germline V gene encodes CDR1 SGHTA and CDR2 FQGNSA. V lost 1 base, J lost 2 bases, and 12 bases lay in between.

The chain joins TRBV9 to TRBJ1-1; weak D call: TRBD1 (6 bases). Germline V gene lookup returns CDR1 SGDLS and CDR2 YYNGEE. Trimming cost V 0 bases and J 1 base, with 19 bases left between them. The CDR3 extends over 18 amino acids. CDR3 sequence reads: CASSVGQQGSPTNTEAFF. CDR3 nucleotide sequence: TGTGCCAGCAGCGTAGGTCAACAGGGTTCACCTACGAACACTGAAGCTTTCTTT.

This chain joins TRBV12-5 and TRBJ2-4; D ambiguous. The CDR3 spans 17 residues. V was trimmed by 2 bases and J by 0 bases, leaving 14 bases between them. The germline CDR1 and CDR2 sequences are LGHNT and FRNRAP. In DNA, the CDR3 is TGTGCTAGTGGTTTGTTTTCTGGGATTATAGCCAAAAACATTCAGTACTTC. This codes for CASGLFSGIIAKNIQYF.

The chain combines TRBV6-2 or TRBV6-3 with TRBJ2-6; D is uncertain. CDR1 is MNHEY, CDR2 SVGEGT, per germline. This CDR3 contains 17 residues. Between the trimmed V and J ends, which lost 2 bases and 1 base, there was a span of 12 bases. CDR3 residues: CASSYPGSGSGANVLTF. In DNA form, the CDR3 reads TGTGCCAGCAGTTACCCCGGAAGTGGATCTGGGGCCAACGTCCTGACTTTC.

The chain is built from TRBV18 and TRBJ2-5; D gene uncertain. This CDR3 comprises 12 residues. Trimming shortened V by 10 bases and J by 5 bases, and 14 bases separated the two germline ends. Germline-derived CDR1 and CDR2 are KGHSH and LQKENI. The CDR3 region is CATGLEKETQYF. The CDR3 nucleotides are TGTGCCACAGGCCTAGAAAAGGAGACCCAGTACTTC.

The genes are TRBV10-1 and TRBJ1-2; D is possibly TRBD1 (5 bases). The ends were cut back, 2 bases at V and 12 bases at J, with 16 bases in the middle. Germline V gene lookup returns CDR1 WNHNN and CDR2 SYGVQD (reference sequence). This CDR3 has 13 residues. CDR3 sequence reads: CASSETVPQGHTF. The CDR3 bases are TGCGCCAGCAGTGAGACGGTGCCTCAGGGCCACACCTTC.

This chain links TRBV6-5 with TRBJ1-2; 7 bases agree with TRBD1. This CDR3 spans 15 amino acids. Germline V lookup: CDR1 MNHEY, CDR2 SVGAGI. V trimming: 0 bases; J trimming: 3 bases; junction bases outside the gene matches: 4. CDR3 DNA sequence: TGTGCCAGCAGTTACTCGAACAGGGGTGACTATGGCTACACCTTC. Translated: CASSYSNRGDYGYTF.

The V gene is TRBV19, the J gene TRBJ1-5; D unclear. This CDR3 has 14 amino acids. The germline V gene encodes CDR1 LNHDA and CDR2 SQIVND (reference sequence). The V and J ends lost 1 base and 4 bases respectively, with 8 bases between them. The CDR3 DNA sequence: TGTGCCAGTAGTATAGTAGGAATTAATCAGCCCCAGCATTTT. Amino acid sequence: CASSIVGINQPQHF.